The clone carrying this T cell receptor (beta chain) was found many times. Its antigen is undetermined. This sample is part of a study of T-cell reconstitution after alpha-beta-depleted transplantation in children. TCRbeta library preparation incorporated unique molecular identifiers. TCRdb independently ran MiXCR on the PCR reads; one entry per CDR3 protein. The sample holds tens of thousands of distinct CDR3 sequences, roughly 4.4% seen once. Trimming took 4 bases from V and 2 from J; bases not matched to a gene: 5. The germline CDR1 and CDR2 sequences are LGHNA and YSLEER. This CDR3 has 14 amino acids. Study results and caveats: Reportedly, roughly two months post-transplant, alpha-beta T cells arose from several hundred expanded graft clones. Some patients owed their high day-60 TCRbeta diversity to surviving recipient T cells and thymic progenitors. Diversity and T-cell counts at one year after transplant derived mostly from new T cells.

This receptor was identified in a boy under three years old who had a stem cell transplant for acute myeloid leukemia, so the T cells may come from the graft donor. The material was PBMCs, mostly from graft donor cells, obtained 180 days after TCRalphabeta/CD19-depleted stem cell transplant. V is TRBV4-3 and J is TRBJ2-7, with 7 bases that match TRBD1. The CDR3 region is CASSRRQGPYEQYF. CDR3 sequence (DNA): TGCGCCAGCAGCCGCAGACAGGGACCCTACGAGCAGTACTTC.